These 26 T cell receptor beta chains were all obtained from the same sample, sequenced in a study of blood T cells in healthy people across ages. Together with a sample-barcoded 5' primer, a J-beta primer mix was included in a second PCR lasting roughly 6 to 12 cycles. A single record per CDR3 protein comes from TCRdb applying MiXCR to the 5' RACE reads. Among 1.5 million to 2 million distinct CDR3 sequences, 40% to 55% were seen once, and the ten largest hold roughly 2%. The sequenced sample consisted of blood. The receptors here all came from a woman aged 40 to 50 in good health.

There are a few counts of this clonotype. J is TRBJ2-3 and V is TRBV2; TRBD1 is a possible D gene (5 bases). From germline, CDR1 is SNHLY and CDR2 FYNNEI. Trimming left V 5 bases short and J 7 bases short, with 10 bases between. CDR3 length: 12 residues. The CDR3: CASSPDRNTQYF. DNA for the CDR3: TGTGCCAGCAGTCCCGACAGAAATACGCAGTATTTT.

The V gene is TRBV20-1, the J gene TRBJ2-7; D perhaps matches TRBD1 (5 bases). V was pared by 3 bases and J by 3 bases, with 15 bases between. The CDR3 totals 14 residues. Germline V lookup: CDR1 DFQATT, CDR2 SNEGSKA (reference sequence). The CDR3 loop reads CSARDKGQDYEQYF. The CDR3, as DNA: TGCAGTGCTAGGGATAAAGGACAAGACTACGAGCAGTACTTC.

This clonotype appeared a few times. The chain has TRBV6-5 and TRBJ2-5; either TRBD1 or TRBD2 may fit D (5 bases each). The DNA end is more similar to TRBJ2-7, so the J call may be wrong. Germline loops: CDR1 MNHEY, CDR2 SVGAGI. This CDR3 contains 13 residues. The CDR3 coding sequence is TGTGCCAGCAGTTTCTCACCAGGGACCGAGCAGTACTTC. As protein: CASSFSPGTEQYF.

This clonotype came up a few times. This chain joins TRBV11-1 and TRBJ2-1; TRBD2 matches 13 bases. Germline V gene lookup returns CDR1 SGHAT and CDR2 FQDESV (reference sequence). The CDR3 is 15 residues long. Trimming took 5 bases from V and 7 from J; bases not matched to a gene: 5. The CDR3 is CASSETSGGMNEQFF. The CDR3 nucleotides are TGTGCCAGCAGCGAGACTAGCGGGGGGATGAATGAGCAGTTCTTC. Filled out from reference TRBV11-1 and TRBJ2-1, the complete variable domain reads EAEVAQSPRYKITEKSQAVAFWCDPISGHATLYWYRQILGQGPELLVQFQDESVVDDSQLPKDRFSAERLKGVDSTLKIQPAELGDSAMYLCASSETSGGMNEQFFGPGTRLTVL.

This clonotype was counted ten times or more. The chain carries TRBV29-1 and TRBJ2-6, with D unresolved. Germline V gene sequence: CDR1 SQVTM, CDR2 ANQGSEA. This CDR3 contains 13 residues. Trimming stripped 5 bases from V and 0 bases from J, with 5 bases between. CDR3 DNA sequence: TGCAGCGTTAGTCTCTCTGGGGCCAACGTCCTGACTTTC. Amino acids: CSVSLSGANVLTF.

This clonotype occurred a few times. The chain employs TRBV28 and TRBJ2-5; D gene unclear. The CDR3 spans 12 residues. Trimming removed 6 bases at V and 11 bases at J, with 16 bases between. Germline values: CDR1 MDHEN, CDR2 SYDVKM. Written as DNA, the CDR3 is TGTGCCAGCAGAATGGTGGGTTTGGAGCAGTACTTC. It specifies CASRMVGLEQYF.

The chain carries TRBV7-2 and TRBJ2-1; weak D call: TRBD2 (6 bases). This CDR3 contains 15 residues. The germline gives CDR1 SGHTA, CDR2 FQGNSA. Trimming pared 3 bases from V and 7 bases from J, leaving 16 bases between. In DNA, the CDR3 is TGTGCCAGCAGCTTGAAGGGACTGATCGGGAATGAGCAGTTCTTC. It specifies CASSLKGLIGNEQFF.

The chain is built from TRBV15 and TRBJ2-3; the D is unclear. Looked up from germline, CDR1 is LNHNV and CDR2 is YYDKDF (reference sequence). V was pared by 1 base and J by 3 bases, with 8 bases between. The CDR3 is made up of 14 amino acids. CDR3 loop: CATSRVPRTDTQYF. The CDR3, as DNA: TGTGCCACCAGCAGAGTCCCACGAACAGATACGCAGTATTTT.

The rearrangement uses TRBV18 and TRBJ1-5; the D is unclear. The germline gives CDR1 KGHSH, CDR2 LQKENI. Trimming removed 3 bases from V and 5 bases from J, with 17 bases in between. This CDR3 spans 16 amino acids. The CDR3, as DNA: TGTGCCAGCTCACCGCCACGGACGGCTGATTATCAGCCCCAGCATTTT. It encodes CASSPPRTADYQPQHF.

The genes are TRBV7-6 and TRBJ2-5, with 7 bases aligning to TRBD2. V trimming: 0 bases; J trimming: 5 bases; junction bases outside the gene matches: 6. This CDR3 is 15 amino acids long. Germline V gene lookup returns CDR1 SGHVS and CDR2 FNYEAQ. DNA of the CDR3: TGTGCCAGCAGCTTAGCACTAGCGTCACGGGAGACCCAGTACTTC. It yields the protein CASSLALASRETQYF.

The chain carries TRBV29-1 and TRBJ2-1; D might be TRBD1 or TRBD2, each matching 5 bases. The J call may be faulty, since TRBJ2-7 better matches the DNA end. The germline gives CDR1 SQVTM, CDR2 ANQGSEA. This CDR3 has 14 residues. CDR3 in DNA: TGCAGCGTTGCCGCCGGGGCAAACTACAATGAGCAGTACTTC. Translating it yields CSVAAGANYNEQYF.

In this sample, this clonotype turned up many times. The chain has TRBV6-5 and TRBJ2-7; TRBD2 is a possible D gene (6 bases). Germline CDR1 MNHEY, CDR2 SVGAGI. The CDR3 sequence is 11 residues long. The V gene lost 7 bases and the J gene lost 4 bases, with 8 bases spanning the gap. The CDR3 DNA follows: TGTGCCAGCACTGGGACTTACGAGCAGTACTTC. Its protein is CASTGTYEQYF.

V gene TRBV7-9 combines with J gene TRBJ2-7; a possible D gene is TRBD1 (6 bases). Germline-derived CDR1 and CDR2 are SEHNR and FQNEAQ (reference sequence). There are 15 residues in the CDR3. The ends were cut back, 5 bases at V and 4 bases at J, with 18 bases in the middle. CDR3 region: CASSPQKDRIYEQYF. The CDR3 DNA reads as TGTGCCAGCAGCCCGCAGAAAGACAGGATTTACGAGCAGTACTTC.

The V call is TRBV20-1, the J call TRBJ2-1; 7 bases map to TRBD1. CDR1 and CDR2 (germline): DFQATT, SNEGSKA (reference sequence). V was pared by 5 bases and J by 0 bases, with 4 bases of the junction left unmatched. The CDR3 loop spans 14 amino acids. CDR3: CSAFGQASYNEQFF. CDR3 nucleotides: TGCAGTGCTTTCGGACAGGCCTCCTACAATGAGCAGTTCTTC.

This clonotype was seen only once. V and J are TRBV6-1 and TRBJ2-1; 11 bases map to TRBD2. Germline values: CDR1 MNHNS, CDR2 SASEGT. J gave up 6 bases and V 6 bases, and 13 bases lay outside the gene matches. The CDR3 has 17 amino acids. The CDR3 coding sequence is TGTGCCAGCAGCGACCCCTCACTAGCGGGGGTCGTCAATGAGCAGTTCTTC. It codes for CASSDPSLAGVVNEQFF.

Here the CDR3 DNA reads TGCGCCAGCAGCCTCCTGAATTCTCAGGGACCAACCCTATCCTACGAGCGGTACTTC. Translating gives CASSLLNSQGPTLSYERYF. This chain joins TRBV4-1 and TRBJ2-4; either TRBD1 or TRBD2 may fit D (5 bases each). V lost 4 bases to trimming and J lost 15 bases, with 37 bases between them. The CDR3 has 19 amino acids. The germline CDR1 and CDR2 sequences are MGHRA and YSYEKL.

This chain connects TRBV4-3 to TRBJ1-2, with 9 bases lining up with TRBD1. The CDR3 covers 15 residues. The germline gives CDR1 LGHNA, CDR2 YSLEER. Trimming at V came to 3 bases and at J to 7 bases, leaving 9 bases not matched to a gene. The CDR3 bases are TGCGCCAGCAGCCACTCCGGACAGGGGCTCCGTGGCTACACCTTC. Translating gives CASSHSGQGLRGYTF.

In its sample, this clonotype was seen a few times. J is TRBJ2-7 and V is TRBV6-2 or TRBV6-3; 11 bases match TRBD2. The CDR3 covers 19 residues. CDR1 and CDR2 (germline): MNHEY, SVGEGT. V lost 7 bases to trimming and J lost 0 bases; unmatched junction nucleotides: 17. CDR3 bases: TGTGCCAGCACCAGTACCAGGCACCCGACTAGCGGGACCTCCTACGAGCAGTACTTC. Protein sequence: CASTSTRHPTSGTSYEQYF.

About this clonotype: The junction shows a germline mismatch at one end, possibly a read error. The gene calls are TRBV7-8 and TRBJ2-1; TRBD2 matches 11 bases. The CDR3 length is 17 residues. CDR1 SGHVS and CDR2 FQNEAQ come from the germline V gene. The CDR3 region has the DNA TGTGCCTGCAGGGACACTTCCGGGACTAGCGGCAACAATGAGCAGTTCTTC. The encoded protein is CACRDTSGTSGNNEQFF.

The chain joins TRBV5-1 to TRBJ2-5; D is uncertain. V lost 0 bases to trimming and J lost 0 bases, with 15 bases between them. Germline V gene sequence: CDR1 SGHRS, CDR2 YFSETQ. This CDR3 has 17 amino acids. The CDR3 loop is CASSLAGMQTNQETQYF. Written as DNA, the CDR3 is TGCGCCAGCAGCTTGGCCGGTATGCAAACAAACCAAGAGACCCAGTACTTC. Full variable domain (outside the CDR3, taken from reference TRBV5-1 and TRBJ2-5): KAGVTQTPRYLIKTRGQQVTLSCSPISGHRSVSWYQQTPGQGLQFLFEYFSETQRNKGNFPGRFSGRQFSNSRSEMNVSTLELGDSALYLCASSLAGMQTNQETQYFGPGTRLLVL.

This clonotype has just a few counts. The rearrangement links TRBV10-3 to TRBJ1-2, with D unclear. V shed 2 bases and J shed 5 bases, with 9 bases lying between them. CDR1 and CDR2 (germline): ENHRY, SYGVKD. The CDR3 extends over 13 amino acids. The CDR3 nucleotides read TGTGCCATCAGTGAGGAACAGATTTATGGCTACACCTTC. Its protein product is CAISEEQIYGYTF.

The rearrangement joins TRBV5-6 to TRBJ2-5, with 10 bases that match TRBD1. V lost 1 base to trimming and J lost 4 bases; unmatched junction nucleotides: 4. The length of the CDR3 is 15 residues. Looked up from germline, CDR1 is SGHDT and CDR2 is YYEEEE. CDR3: CASSLLTGGLETQYF. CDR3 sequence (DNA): TGTGCCAGCAGCTTGCTGACAGGGGGCCTAGAGACCCAGTACTTC. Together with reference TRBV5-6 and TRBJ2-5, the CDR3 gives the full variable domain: DAGVTQSPTHLIKTRGQQVTLRCSPKSGHDTVSWYQQALGQGPQFIFQYYEEEERQRGNFPDRFSGHQFPNYSSELNVNALLLGDSALYLCASSLLTGGLETQYFGPGTRLLVL.

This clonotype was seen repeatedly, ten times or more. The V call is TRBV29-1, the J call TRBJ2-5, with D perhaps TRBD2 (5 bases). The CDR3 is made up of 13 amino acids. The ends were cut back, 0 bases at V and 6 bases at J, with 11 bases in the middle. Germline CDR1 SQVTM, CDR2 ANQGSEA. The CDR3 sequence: CSVEDTGMKTQYF. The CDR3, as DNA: TGCAGCGTTGAAGATACCGGGATGAAGACCCAGTACTTC.

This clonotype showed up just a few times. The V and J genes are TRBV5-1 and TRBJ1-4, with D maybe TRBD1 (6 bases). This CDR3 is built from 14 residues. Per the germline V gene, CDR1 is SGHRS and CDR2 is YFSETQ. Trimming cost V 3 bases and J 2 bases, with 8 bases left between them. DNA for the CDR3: TGCGCCAGCAGCTACGGACAGACTAATGAAAAACTGTTTTTT. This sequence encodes CASSYGQTNEKLFF.

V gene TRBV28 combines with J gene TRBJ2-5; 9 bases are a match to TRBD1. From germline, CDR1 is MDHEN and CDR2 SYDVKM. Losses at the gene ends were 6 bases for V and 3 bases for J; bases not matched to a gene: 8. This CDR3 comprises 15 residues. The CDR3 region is CASRRTGGPKETQYF. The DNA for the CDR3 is TGTGCCAGCAGACGTACAGGGGGCCCCAAAGAGACCCAGTACTTC.

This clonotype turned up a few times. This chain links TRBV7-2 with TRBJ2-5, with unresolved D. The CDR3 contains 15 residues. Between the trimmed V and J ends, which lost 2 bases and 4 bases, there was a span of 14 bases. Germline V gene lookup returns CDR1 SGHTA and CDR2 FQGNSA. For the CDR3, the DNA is TGTGCCAGCAGCTTAAGTAGTTGGCTAGGAGAGACCCAGTACTTC. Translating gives CASSLSSWLGETQYF.